Sequencing of this T cell receptor (beta chain) was carried out in a study of blood T cell repertoires in COVID-19. Across the whole study: Samples of COVID-19 (acute and convalescent) were obtained from the United States, Italy and Spain. T cells, B-cell-depleted T cells, or PBMCs supplied cDNA or gDNA.

Germline assignment: CDR1 SNHLY and CDR2 FYNNEI. CDR3 length: 13 amino acids. V was clipped by 6 bases and J by 4 bases, with 10 bases between them. As processed by the authors: How many nucleated cells were present was estimated from reference gene primer amplification. Profiling relied on immunoSEQ multiplex PCR, and the TCRdb table lists in-frame clones only, not all of them. The DNA was the basis for D and trimming; V, J and clone size are from that table. Seen here are some 240,000 clones, approximately 85% observed once, and the top ten hold under 2.5%. The sequencing input was peripheral blood. This chain joins TRBV2 and TRBJ1-5, with D maybe TRBD1 (5 bases). The sequence was obtained from a woman in her sixties or seventies with COVID-19, enrolled during active disease. This CDR3 is CASSRDRNQPQHF. The CDR3 bases are TGTGCCAGCAGCAGGGATAGAAATCAGCCCCAGCATTTT.